This T cell receptor beta chain was captured in a study of cytomegalovirus exposure and HLA in healthy donors. Study outcomes and limitations: Reported findings show TCR beta sequences accurately forecast HLA-A and HLA-B alleles in most subjects. A later analysis found common viral pathogens apparently linked to several of the most significant clusters. Follow-up analysis found HLA locus-dependent TCR association rates, highest for DRB1 and lowest for HLA-C. Available immune exposure information was restricted to CMV serostatus only.

Comment on this clone: No antigen is known for it.

PCR used 60 Vbeta primers and 13 Jbeta primers. Repertoires were generated with immunoSEQ multiplex PCR, while TCRdb's copy carries only in-frame clones and drops some. The data hold fewer than 200,000 clones, with about three quarters observed a single time. CDR3 length: 17 amino acids. Per the germline V gene, CDR1 is LGHNA and CDR2 is YNFKEQ. V gave up 0 bases and J gave up 4 bases; unmatched junction bases: 7. Sequencing was done on a sample of PBMCs. The chain couples TRBV4-2 to TRBJ2-3; 10 nucleotides match TRBD2. This TCR derives from a female donor in good health and CMV-seronegative. The CDR3 DNA reads TGTGCCAGCAGCCAAGATATAAGCGGGGGGGCGTCAGATACGCAGTATTTT. Translating it yields CASSQDISGGASDTQYF.